The 6 T cell receptor beta chains below were found in one sample sequenced in a study of blood T cell repertoires in COVID-19. Sequencing used immunoSEQ multiplex PCR; TCRdb keeps in-frame clones, though not all of them. The table includes a few hundred thousand clones, around 92% detected once. Sequences were obtained from peripheral blood. The receptors here all came from a woman aged 30 to 39 with COVID-19, enrolled during active disease.

CDR3 DNA sequence: TGTGCCAGCAGCTCCAAGACTAGCACCGGGGAGCTGTTTTTT. Encoded protein: CASSSKTSTGELFF. The chain joins TRBV13 to TRBJ2-2, with a possible D match to TRBD2 (6 bases). Per the germline V gene, CDR1 is PRHDT and CDR2 is FYEKMQ (reference sequence). V was shortened by 4 bases and J by 4 bases, with 10 bases between the two germline ends. The CDR3 consists of 14 residues.

This chain connects TRBV15 to TRBJ1-5, with a tentative D call TRBD1 (5 bases). The CDR3 extends over 15 amino acids. V shed 3 bases and J shed 0 bases, with 9 bases lying between them. CDR1 is LNHNV and CDR2 is YYDKDF in the germline V gene (reference sequence). CDR3 amino acids: CATSSGTDSNQPQHF. CDR3 in DNA: TGTGCCACCAGCAGCGGGACTGATAGCAATCAGCCCCAGCATTTT.

In regard to this clone: At one boundary the junction diverges from the germline segment, which might be a read error. The chain employs TRBV7-7 and TRBJ2-5; D is ambiguous. This CDR3 region has 16 residues. The V gene's germline CDR1 is SSHAT and CDR2 FNYEAQ (reference sequence). The CDR3: CASSSAPPSLGETQYF. Written as DNA, the CDR3 is TGTGCTAGCAGCTCCGCCCCACCCAGCCTAGGAGAGACCCAGTACTTC.

This sequence joins TRBV27 and TRBJ1-5, with 7 bases fitting TRBD1. There are 17 residues in the CDR3. Germline V gene lookup returns CDR1 MNHEY and CDR2 SMNVEV (reference sequence). Germline trimming cut 0 bases from V and 7 bases from J; bases unmatched to any gene: 12. The DNA for the CDR3 is TGTGCCAGCAGTTTATCGGTGGGGGACAGCCTTTCCCAGCCCCAGCATTTT. It encodes CASSLSVGDSLSQPQHF.

This clone is a singleton in its sample. The chain couples TRBV10-3 to TRBJ2-4, with TRBD2 matching 9 bases. Losses at the gene ends were 10 bases for V and 8 bases for J; bases not matched to a gene: 15. Germline values: CDR1 ENHRY, CDR2 SYGVKD. CDR3 length: 15 amino acids. The CDR3 sequence: CATKGSGGSGDIQYF. Here the CDR3 DNA reads TGTGCCACCAAGGGTAGCGGGGGCTCAGGGGACATTCAGTACTTC.

The genes are TRBV4-1 and TRBJ2-3; 8 bases match TRBD1. After removal of 7 bases from V and 9 bases from J, the junction contained 21 bases not matched to a gene. This CDR3 is 17 amino acids long. Germline V CDR1 and CDR2: MGHRA, YSYEKL. CDR3 sequence: CASNDFIDRGNLWTQYF. CDR3 DNA: TGCGCCAGCAACGATTTTATCGACAGGGGAAATCTTTGGACGCAGTATTTT.